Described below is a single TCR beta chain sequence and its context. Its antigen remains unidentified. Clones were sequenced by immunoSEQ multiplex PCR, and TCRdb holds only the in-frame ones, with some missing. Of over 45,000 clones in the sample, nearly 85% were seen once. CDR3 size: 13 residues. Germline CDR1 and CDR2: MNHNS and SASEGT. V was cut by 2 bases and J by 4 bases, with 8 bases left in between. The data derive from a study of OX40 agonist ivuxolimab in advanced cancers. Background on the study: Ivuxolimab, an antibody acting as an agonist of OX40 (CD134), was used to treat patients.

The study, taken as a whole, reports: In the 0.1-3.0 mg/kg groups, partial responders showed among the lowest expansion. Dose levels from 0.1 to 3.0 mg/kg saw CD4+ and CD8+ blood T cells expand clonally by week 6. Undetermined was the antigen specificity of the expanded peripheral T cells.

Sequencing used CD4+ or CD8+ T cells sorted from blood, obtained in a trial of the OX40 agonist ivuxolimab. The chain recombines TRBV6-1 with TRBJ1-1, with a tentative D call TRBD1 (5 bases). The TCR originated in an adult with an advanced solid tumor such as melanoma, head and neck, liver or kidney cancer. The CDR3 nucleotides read TGTGCCAGCAGTGAACGAGGGGTCACTGAAGCTTTCTTT. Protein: CASSERGVTEAFF.